Listed below are T cell receptor beta chains from one sample, sequenced in a study of cytomegalovirus exposure and HLA in healthy donors. TCRdb keeps only in-frame clones here, not all; method: immunoSEQ multiplex PCR. In total, the table holds over 100,000 clones. Sequencing was carried out using PBMCs. These receptors all stem from a man aged 18 to 29 in good health and CMV-seronegative. Each CDR3 is given with its conserved first and last residue. Each record gives: D gene, V gene, J gene, CDR3 protein, CDR3 DNA. A D gene is named only where the DNA matches it firmly.

d_gene: NA
v_gene: TRBV6-1
j_gene: TRBJ1-1
CDR3aa: CASLRGYTEAFF
CDR3nt: TGTGCCAGTCTCAGGGGCTACACTGAAGCTTTCTTT

d_gene: NA
v_gene: TRBV5-4
j_gene: TRBJ1-2
CDR3aa: CASSLESRGALF
CDR3nt: TGTGCCAGCAGCTTGGAGAGTCGGGGAGCCCTCTTC

d_gene: TRBD1
v_gene: TRBV4-3
j_gene: TRBJ2-2
CDR3aa: CASSQARGPNTGELFF
CDR3nt: TGCGCCAGCAGCCAAGCAAGGGGGCCCAACACCGGGGAGCTGTTTTTT

d_gene: NA
v_gene: TRBV7-3
j_gene: TRBJ2-3
CDR3aa: CASSLLFSDTQYF
CDR3nt: TGTGCCAGCAGCTTACTTTTCTCAGATACGCAGTATTTT

d_gene: NA
v_gene: TRBV5-1
j_gene: TRBJ1-2
CDR3aa: CASSLVAGRGYTF
CDR3nt: TGCGCCAGCAGCTTGGTAGCGGGGAGAGGCTACACCTTC

d_gene: NA
v_gene: TRBV7-2
j_gene: TRBJ1-3
CDR3aa: CASSTPPGGSGNTIYF
CDR3nt: TGTGCCAGCAGCACTCCCCCCGGGGGCTCTGGAAACACCATATATTTT

d_gene: TRBD1
v_gene: TRBV6-5
j_gene: TRBJ2-1
CDR3aa: CASSSVGQGGEQFF
CDR3nt: TGTGCCAGCAGTTCGGTAGGACAGGGCGGTGAGCAGTTCTTC

d_gene: NA
v_gene: TRBV11-2
j_gene: TRBJ2-7
CDR3aa: CASSPTPGTHYEQYF
CDR3nt: TGTGCCAGCAGCCCAACCCCGGGAACCCACTACGAGCAGTACTTC

d_gene: NA
v_gene: TRBV19
j_gene: TRBJ1-1
CDR3aa: CASSRNRNTEAFF
CDR3nt: TGTGCCAGTAGTAGAAACAGGAACACTGAAGCTTTCTTT

d_gene: TRBD1
v_gene: TRBV11-1
j_gene: TRBJ1-1
CDR3aa: CASSLTGEAFF
CDR3nt: TGTGCCAGCAGCTTGACAGGGGAAGCTTTCTTT

d_gene: TRBD2
v_gene: TRBV5-5
j_gene: TRBJ2-7
CDR3aa: CASSLVRGVKNEQYF
CDR3nt: TGTGCCAGCAGCTTGGTTCGGGGGGTGAAGAACGAGCAGTACTTC